This T cell receptor beta chain stems from a study of blood T cell repertoires in COVID-19. Study background: COVID-19 samples collected from the United States, Italy and Spain covered acute and convalescent phases. PBMCs, B-cell-depleted T cells, or T cells provided the cDNA or gDNA that made up the material.

Per the original methods: Cell counts per sample came from amplifying reference gene primers. Sequenced by immunoSEQ multiplex PCR; TCRdb stores in-frame clones only, minus some. Clonal size and the V and J genes are those of that table, whereas D and trimming came from the DNA. The repertoire holds roughly 33,000 clones, with about 85% as singletons. The CDR3 has 13 residues. V shed 8 bases and J 5 bases; nucleotides not matched to a gene: 6. The V gene's germline CDR1 is GTSNPN and CDR2 SVGIG (reference sequence). This receptor was taken from a human donor with acute or convalescent COVID-19. The donor label of this sample is uncertain. Material: peripheral blood. The rearrangement uses TRBV30 and TRBJ1-4, with 9 nucleotides matching TRBD1. CDR3 in amino acids: CATRGQGNEKLFF. The CDR3 DNA reads TGTGCCACAAGAGGACAGGGGAATGAAAAACTGTTTTTT.